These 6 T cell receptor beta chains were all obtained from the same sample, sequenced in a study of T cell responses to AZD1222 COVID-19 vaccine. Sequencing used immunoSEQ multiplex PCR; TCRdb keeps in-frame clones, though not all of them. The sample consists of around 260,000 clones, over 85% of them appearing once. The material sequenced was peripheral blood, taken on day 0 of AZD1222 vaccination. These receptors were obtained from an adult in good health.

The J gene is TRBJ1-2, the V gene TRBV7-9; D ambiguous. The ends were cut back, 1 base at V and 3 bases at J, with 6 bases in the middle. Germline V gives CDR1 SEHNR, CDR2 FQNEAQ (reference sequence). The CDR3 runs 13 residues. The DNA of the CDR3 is TGTGCCAGCAGCTTAGGCAGCTACTATGGCTACACCTTC. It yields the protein CASSLGSYYGYTF.

The CDR3 DNA reads as TGTGCCAGCAGGGTTACGTCCTCGTACTACGAGCAGTACTTC. It codes for CASRVTSSYYEQYF. The chain links TRBV2 to TRBJ2-7, with D hard to call. CDR1 SNHLY and CDR2 FYNNEI come from the germline V gene. The ends were cut back, 6 bases at V and 3 bases at J, with 15 bases in the middle. The CDR3 loop spans 14 amino acids. Complete variable domain (other parts from reference TRBV2 and TRBJ2-7): EPEVTQTPSHQVTQMGQEVILRCVPISNHLYFYWYRQILGQKVEFLVSFYNNEISEKSEIFDDQFSVERPDGSNFTLKIRSTKLEDSAMYFCASRVTSSYYEQYFGPGTRLTVT.

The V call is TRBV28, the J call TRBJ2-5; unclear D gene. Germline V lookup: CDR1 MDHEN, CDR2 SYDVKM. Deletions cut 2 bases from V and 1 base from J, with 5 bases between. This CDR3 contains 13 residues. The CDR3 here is CASSLGGQETQYF. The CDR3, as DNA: TGTGCCAGCAGTTTAGGCGGCCAAGAGACCCAGTACTTC.

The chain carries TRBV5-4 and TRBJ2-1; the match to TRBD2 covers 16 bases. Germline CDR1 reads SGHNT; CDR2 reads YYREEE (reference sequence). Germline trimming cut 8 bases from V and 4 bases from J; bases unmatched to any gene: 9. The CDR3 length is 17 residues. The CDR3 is CARTGTSGGAWYNEQFF. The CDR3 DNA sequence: TGTGCCAGAACTGGGACTAGCGGGGGGGCATGGTACAATGAGCAGTTCTTC.

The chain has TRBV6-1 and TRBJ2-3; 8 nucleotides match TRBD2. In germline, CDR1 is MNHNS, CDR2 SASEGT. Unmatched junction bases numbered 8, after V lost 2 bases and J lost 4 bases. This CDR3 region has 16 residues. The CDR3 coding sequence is TGTGCCAGCAGTGAAAATAGCGGGATCATAGCAGATACGCAGTATTTT. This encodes CASSENSGIIADTQYF.

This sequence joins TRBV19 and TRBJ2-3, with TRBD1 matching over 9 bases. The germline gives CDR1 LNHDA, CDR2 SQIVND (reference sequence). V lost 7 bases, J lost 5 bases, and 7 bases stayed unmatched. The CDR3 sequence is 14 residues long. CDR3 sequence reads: CASTNRGLIDTQYF. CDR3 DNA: TGTGCCAGTACAAACAGGGGGCTGATAGATACGCAGTATTTT.